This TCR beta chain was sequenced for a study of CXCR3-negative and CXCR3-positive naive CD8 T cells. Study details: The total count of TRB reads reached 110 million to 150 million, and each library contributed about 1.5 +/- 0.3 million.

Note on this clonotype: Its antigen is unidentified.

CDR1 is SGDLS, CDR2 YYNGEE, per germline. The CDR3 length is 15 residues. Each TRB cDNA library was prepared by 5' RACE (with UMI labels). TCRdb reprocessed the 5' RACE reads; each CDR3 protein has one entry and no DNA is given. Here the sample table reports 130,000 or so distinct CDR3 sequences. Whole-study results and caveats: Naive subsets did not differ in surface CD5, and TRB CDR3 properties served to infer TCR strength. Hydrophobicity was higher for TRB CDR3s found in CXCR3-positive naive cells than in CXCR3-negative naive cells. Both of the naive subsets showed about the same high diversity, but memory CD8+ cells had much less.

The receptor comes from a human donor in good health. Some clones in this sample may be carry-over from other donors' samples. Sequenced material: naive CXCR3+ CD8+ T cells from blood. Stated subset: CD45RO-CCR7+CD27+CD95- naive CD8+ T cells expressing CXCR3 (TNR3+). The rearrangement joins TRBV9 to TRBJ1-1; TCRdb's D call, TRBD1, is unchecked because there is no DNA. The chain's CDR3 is CASSVSTDRHTEAFF. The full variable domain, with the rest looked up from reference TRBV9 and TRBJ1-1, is DSGVTQTPKHLITATGQRVTLRCSPRSGDLSVYWYQQSLDQGLQFLIQYYNGEERAKGNILERFSAQQFPDLHSELNLSSLELGDSALYFCASSVSTDRHTEAFFGQGTRLTVV.